This T cell receptor (beta chain) was documented in a study of blood T cell repertoires in COVID-19. At the level of the study: Spain, Italy and the United States supplied samples that represented acute and convalescent COVID-19. T cells, B-cell-depleted T cells, or PBMCs provided the cDNA or gDNA that served as material.

Original analysis: Estimation of nucleated cell counts relied on the amplification of reference gene primers. TCRdb keeps only in-frame clones here, not all; method: immunoSEQ multiplex PCR. Clone size and the V and J calls come from that table; the DNA yielded D and trimming. Among some 130,000 clones listed, approximately 84% were seen once. The CDR3 has 14 amino acids. The V gene lost 4 bases and the J gene lost 0 bases, with 10 bases spanning the gap. Germline V lookup: CDR1 SGDLS, CDR2 YYNGEE. This receptor was taken from a human donor in a cohort sampled during active COVID-19. The genes are TRBV9 and TRBJ1-2, with D uncertain. The sample taken for sequencing was peripheral blood. CDR3 amino acids: CASSPPTPNYGYTF. Here the CDR3 DNA reads TGTGCCAGCAGCCCCCCGACACCTAACTATGGCTACACCTTC.